The clone carrying this T cell receptor beta chain was seen only a few times. Its target is unknown. Per germline, CDR1 SEHNR and CDR2 FQNEAQ (reference sequence). The CDR3 length is 17 residues. The V gene end was trimmed by 2 bases and the J gene end by 5 bases; junction bases not matched to a gene: 9. These data are taken from a study of T-cell memory formation after mild COVID-19. Study-level findings and limits: CD8+ contracting clones occupied EMRA, while CD4+ ones occupied mainly CM and EM. In pre-infection memory, a portion of responding clones appeared, which suggested that cross-reactive memory joined.

TCRdb used MiXCR to reprocess the 5' RACE reads, holding one entry per CDR3 protein. This table has about 560,000 distinct CDR3 sequences, about 20% appearing once. Sequenced input: PBMCs or a T cell subset sorted from them (not recorded which). The rearrangement links TRBV7-9 to TRBJ2-1; TRBD2 matches 10 bases. This TCR derives from an adult woman who had mild COVID-19 (a few samples of this study predate the infection). Cell type and time point are not known. The CDR3 sequence is CASSLPPSGSPNNEQFF. The CDR3 DNA follows: TGTGCCAGCAGCTTACCCCCTAGCGGGAGTCCGAACAATGAGCAGTTCTTC.